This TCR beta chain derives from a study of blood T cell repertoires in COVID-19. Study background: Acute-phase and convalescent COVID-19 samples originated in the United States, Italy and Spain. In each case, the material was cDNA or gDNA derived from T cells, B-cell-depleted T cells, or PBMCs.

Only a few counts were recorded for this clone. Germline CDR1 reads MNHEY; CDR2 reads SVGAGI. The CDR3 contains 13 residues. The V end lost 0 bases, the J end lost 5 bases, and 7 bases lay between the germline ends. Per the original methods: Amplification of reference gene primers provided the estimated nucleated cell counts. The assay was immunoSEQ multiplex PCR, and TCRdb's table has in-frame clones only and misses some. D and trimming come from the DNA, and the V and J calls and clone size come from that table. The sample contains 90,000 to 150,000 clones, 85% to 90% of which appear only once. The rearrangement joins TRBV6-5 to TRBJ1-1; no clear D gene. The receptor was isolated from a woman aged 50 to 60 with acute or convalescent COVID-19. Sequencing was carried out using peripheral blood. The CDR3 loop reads CASSYSRTTEAFF. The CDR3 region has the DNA TGTGCCAGCAGTTACTCGCGAACTACTGAAGCTTTCTTT.